This TCR beta chain is drawn from a study of blood T cells in healthy people across ages. Germline assignment: CDR1 SQVTM and CDR2 ANQGSEA. There are 15 residues in the CDR3. Using a J-beta primer mix together with a sample-barcoded 5' primer, a second PCR was run for roughly 7 to 12 cycles. In TCRdb, the 5' RACE reads were re-called with MiXCR into one record per CDR3 protein. The table lists 540,000 or so distinct CDR3 sequences, about 45% of them singletons. In the case of this clonotype: Its antigen remains unidentified.

Findings and limits, study-wide: Age brought a roughly linear fall in TCR beta diversity measured per million T cells.

Sequenced material: blood. The V gene is TRBV29-1, the J gene TRBJ2-7, with 16 bases matching TRBD2. Judging by the DNA end, TRBJ2-5 fits better; the J call may be wrong. The clonotype was recovered from a man older than 75 in good health. This chain's CDR3 is CSVEGLAGGLETQYF. The CDR3 region has the DNA TGCAGCGTTGAGGGACTAGCGGGGGGGTTAGAGACCCAGTACTTC.